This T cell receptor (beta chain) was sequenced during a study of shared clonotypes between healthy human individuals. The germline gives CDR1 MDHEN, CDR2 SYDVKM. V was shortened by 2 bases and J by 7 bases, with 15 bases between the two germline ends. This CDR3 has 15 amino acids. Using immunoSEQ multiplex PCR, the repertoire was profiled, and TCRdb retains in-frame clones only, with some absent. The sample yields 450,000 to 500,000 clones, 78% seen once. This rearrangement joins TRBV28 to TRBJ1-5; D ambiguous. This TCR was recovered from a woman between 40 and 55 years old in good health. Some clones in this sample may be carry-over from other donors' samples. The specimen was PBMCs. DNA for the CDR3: TGTGCCAGCAGTTTAGAAACTGTGGGGAAGCAGCCCCAGCATTTT. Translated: CASSLETVGKQPQHF.